The next 8 T cell receptor beta chains were all read from a single sample in a study of patients and donors after allogeneic stem cell transplantation. TCRdb ran MiXCR on the RT-PCR reads and lists one entry per CDR3 protein. The data contain about a million distinct CDR3 sequences, approximately 18% of them singletons. The sequencing input was blood, either unsorted or a sorted T cell fraction (not recorded which). All receptors come from a human donor who was either an allogeneic HSCT recipient or a stem cell or donor lymphocyte infusion donor (not recorded which). It is not recorded whose cells these are; they may come from a transplant donor.

This clonotype appeared a few times. The chain couples TRBV9 to TRBJ2-3; the match to TRBD2 covers 9 bases. The length of the CDR3 is 16 residues. V gave up 0 bases and J gave up 6 bases; unmatched junction bases: 8. The germline CDR1 and CDR2 sequences are SGDLS and YYNGEE. In nucleotides, the CDR3 is TGTGCCAGCAGCGTAGCCCGCGGGGGGGCTTGGGATACGCAGTATTTT. Its translation is CASSVARGGAWDTQYF.

This clonotype was recorded at least ten times. The rearrangement joins TRBV10-3 to TRBJ1-1; a possible D gene is TRBD1 (5 bases). Germline CDR1 and CDR2: ENHRY and SYGVKD. V was clipped by 2 bases and J by 5 bases, with 15 bases between them. The CDR3 loop spans 15 amino acids. The CDR3 DNA follows: TGTGCCATCAGTGAGCACCTACCAGGGTTTACTGAAGCTTTCTTT. It codes for CAISEHLPGFTEAFF.

This chain links TRBV9 with TRBJ2-5; the D gene is possibly TRBD2 (6 bases). The CDR3 totals 14 residues. Germline-derived CDR1 and CDR2 are SGDLS and YYNGEE. The V gene lost 0 bases and the J gene lost 3 bases, with 9 bases spanning the gap. Written as DNA, the CDR3 is TGTGCCAGCAGCGTAGGTGTAGCGGAAGAGACCCAGTACTTC. Its protein is CASSVGVAEETQYF.

This chain joins TRBV9 and TRBJ2-7, with 9 bases matching TRBD1. The CDR3 extends over 15 amino acids. Germline lookup yields CDR1 SGDLS and CDR2 YYNGEE. Trimming took 4 bases from V and 5 from J; bases not matched to a gene: 10. Written as DNA, the CDR3 is TGTGCCAGCAGCCCTAACGGACAGGGGTACCACGAGCAGTACTTC. The encoded protein is CASSPNGQGYHEQYF. Drawing the rest from reference TRBV9 and TRBJ2-7, the complete variable domain is DSGVTQTPKHLITATGQRVTLRCSPRSGDLSVYWYQQSLDQGLQFLIQYYNGEERAKGNILERFSAQQFPDLHSELNLSSLELGDSALYFCASSPNGQGYHEQYFGPGTRLTVT.

This clonotype was seen more than once but under ten times. V is TRBV20-1 and J is TRBJ1-5, with D hard to call. The germline gives CDR1 DFQATT, CDR2 SNEGSKA (reference sequence). V was trimmed by 0 bases and J by 4 bases, leaving 13 bases between them. The CDR3 spans 15 residues. CDR3: CSARDPTDLNQPQHF. CDR3 coding DNA: TGCAGTGCTAGAGATCCTACCGACTTAAATCAGCCCCAGCATTTT.

The V and J genes are TRBV30 and TRBJ1-2; tentative D call: TRBD1 (5 bases). The CDR3 consists of 13 residues. Germline V gene lookup returns CDR1 GTSNPN and CDR2 SVGIG (reference sequence). V lost 0 bases and J lost 11, with 16 bases in between. CDR3 coding DNA: TGTGCCTGGAGTGTCAGGTTTAGGGGCTCTTACACCTTC. Residues: CAWSVRFRGSYTF.

There are a few counts of this clonotype. The chain recombines TRBV7-8 with TRBJ1-5; D remains ambiguous. The germline V gene encodes CDR1 SGHVS and CDR2 FQNEAQ. The CDR3 runs to 16 residues. V was trimmed by 3 bases and J by 9 bases, leaving 21 bases between them. The CDR3 DNA reads as TGTGCCAGCAGCTTTCTCCAGGACTCCCTAGCACGGCCCCAGCATTTT. This codes for CASSFLQDSLARPQHF.

This clonotype was observed a handful of times. The V and J genes are TRBV20-1 and TRBJ2-3; D may correspond to TRBD1 or TRBD2 (6 bases each). V gave up 3 bases and J gave up 5 bases, with 15 bases separating them. The CDR3 has 14 amino acids. Germline-derived CDR1 and CDR2 are DFQATT and SNEGSKA (reference sequence). The CDR3 is CSARSSRGGDTQYF. The CDR3 DNA reads TGCAGTGCTAGGAGTAGCAGGGGAGGAGATACGCAGTATTTT.